This T cell receptor beta chain was found in a study of T cell repertoires in cytomegalovirus infection. TCRdb used MiXCR to reprocess the reads, holding one entry per CDR3 protein. The table lists some 800,000 distinct CDR3 sequences, 25% to 30% of them singletons. For this clonotype: Its target is unknown.

This receptor was taken from a human donor in good health (CMV status not recorded). Some clones in this sample may be carry-over from other donors' samples. Sequenced here: cultured CD8+ T cells from PBMCs, sampled from culture after CMV antigen stimulation.

In DNA, the CDR3 is TGTGCCAGCAGCTTAGGTTCTTGGGGCGATGAGCAGTTCTTC. Protein: CASSLGSWGDEQFF. This chain connects TRBV7-8 to TRBJ2-1; weak D call: TRBD1 (5 bases). Deletions cut 1 base from V and 8 bases from J, with 12 bases between. Per the germline V gene, CDR1 is SGHVS and CDR2 is FQNEAQ. The CDR3 has 14 residues.